The T cell receptor (beta chain) described here comes from a study of response to subunit inactivated influenza vaccine. Notes on the study in general: Authors suggested that a seasonal influenza vaccination recruits few new T cells each time.

This clonotype was found a few times. Its specificity is unknown. Each CDR3 protein gets one entry after TCRdb re-called the RT-PCR reads with MiXCR. The sample holds 700,000 to 800,000 distinct CDR3 sequences, under 20% seen once. The material sequenced was PBMCs from blood, taken roughly 5 days after vaccination. This clonotype was sampled from a man between 45 and 60 years old who received an inactivated influenza vaccine.

CDR3 in amino acids: CASSLDVRERTIYF. The CDR3 DNA follows: TGCGCCAGCAGCTTGGACGTTCGCGAGAGGACCATATATTTT. The chain employs TRBV5-1 and TRBJ1-3; unclear D gene. Germline CDR1 SGHRS, CDR2 YFSETQ. There are 14 residues in the CDR3. Trimming took 0 bases from V and 10 from J, leaving 14 bases between them.